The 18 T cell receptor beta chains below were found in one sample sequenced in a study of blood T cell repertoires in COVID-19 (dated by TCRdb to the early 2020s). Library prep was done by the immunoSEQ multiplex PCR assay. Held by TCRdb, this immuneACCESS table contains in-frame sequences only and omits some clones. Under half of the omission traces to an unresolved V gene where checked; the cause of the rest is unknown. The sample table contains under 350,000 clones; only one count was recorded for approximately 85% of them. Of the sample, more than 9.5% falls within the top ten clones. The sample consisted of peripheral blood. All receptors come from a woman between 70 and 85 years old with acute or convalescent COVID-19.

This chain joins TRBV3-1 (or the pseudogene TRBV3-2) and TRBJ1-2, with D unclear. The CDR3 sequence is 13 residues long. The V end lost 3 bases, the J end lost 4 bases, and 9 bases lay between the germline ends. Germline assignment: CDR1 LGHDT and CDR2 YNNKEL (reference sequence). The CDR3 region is CASSQRGSYGYTF. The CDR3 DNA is TGTGCCAGCAGCCAGCGCGGATCCTATGGCTACACCTTC.

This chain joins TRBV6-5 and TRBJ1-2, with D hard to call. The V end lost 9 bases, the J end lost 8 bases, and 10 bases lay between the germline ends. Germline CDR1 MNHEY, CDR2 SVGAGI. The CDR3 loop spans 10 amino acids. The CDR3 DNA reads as TGTGCCAGTGGAGACGGCGGCTACACCTTC. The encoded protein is CASGDGGYTF.

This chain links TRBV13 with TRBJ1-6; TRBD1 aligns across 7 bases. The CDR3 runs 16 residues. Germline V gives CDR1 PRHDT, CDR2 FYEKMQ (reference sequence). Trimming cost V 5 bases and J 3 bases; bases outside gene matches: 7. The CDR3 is CASSLRDRYYNSPLHF. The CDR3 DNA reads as TGTGCCAGCAGCCTTCGGGACAGATACTATAATTCACCCCTCCACTTT. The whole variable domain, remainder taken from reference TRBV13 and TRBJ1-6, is AAGVIQSPRHLIKEKRETATLKCYPIPRHDTVYWYQQGPGQDPQFLISFYEKMQSDKGSIPDRFSAQQFSDYHSELNMSSLELGDSALYFCASSLRDRYYNSPLHFGNGTRLTVT.

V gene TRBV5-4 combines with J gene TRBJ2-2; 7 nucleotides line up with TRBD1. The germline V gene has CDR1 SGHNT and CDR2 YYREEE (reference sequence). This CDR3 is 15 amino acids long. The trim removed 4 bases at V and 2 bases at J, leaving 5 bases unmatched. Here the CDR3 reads CASSLGTANTGELFF. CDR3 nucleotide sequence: TGTGCCAGCAGCCTAGGGACAGCTAACACCGGGGAGCTGTTTTTT.

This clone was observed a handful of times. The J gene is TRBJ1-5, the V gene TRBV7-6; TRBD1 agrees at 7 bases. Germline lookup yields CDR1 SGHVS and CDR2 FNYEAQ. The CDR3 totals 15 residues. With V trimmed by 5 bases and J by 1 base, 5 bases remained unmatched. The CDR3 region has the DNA TGTGCCAGCAGCCAGGGGGGTCCAAGCAATCAGCCCCAGCATTTT. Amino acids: CASSQGGPSNQPQHF.

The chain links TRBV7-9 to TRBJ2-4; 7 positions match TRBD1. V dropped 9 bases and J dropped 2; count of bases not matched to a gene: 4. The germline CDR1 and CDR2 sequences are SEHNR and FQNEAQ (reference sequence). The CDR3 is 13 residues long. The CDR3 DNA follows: TGTGCCAGTTCAGGGGGTACCAAAAACATTCAGTACTTC. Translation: CASSGGTKNIQYF.

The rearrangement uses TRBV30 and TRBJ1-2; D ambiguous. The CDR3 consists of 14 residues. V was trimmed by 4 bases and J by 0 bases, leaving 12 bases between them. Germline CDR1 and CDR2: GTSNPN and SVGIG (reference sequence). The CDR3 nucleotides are TGTGCCTGGAAGCCCCCGGGTCCTAACTATGGCTACACCTTC. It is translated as CAWKPPGPNYGYTF.

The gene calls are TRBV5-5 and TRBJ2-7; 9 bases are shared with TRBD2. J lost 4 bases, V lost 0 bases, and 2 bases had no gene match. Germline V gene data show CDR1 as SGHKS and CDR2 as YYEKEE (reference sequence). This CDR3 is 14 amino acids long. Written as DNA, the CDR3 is TGTGCCAGCAGCTTGGGACTAGCGGATTACGAGCAGTACTTC. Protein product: CASSLGLADYEQYF.

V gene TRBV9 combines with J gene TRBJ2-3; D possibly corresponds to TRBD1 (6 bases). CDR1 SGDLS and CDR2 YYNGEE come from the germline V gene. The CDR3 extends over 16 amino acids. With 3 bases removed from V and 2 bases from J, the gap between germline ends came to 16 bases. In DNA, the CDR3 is TGTGCCAGCAGCGCTACCTCGGGACACTACACAGATACGCAGTATTTT. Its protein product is CASSATSGHYTDTQYF.

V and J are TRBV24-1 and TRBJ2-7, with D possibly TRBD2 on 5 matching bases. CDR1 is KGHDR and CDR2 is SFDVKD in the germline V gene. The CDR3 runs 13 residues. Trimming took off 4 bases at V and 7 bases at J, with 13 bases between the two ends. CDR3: CATSDPGVKEQYF. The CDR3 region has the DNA TGTGCCACCAGTGACCCCGGGGTGAAAGAGCAGTACTTC.

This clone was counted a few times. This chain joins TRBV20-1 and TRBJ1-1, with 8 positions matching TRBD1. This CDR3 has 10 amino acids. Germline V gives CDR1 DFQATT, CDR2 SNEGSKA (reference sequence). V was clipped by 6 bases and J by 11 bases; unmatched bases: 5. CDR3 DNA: TGCAGTGCGGAGGACAGGGTTGCTTTCTTT. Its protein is CSAEDRVAFF.

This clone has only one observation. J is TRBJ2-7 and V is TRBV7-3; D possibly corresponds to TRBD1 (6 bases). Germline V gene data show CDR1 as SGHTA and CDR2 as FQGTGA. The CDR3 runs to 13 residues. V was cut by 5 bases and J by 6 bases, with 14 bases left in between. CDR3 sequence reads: CASSITQGTEQYF. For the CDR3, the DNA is TGTGCCAGCAGCATCACACAGGGAACCGAGCAGTACTTC.

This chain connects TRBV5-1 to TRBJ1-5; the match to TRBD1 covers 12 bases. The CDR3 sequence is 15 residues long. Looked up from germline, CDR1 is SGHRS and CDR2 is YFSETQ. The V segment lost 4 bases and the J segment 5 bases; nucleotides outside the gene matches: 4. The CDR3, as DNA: TGCGCCAGCAGCACGGGACAGGGGGCAGATCAGCCCCAGCATTTT. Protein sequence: CASSTGQGADQPQHF.

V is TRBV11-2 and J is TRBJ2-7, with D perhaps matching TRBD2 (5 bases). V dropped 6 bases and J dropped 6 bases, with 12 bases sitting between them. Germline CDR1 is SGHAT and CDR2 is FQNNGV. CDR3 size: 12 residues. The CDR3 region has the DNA TGTGCCAGCAGTTTGGGAGCTTCCGAGCAGTACTTC. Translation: CASSLGASEQYF.

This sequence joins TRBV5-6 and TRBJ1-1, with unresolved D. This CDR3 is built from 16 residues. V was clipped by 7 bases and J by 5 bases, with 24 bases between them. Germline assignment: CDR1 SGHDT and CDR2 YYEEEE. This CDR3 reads CASQTRGNWRRTEAFF. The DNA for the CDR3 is TGTGCCAGCCAGACCCGTGGGAATTGGAGGAGGACTGAAGCTTTCTTT. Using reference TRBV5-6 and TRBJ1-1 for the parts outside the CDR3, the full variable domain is DAGVTQSPTHLIKTRGQQVTLRCSPKSGHDTVSWYQQALGQGPQFIFQYYEEEERQRGNFPDRFSGHQFPNYSSELNVNALLLGDSALYLCASQTRGNWRRTEAFFGQGTRLTVV.

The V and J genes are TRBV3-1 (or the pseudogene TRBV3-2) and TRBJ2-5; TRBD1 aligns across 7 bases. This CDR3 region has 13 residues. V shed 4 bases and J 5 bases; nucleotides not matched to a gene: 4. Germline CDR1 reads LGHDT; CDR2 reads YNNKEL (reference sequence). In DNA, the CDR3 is TGTGCCAGCAGCCGCAACAGGGGTGAGACCCAGTACTTC. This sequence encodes CASSRNRGETQYF.

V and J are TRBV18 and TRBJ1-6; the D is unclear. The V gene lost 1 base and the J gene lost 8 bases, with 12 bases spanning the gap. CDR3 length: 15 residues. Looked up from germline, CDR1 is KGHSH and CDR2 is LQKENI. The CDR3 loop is CASSPRGDRDSPLHF. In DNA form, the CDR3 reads TGTGCCAGCTCACCACGCGGGGATCGGGATTCACCCCTCCACTTT.

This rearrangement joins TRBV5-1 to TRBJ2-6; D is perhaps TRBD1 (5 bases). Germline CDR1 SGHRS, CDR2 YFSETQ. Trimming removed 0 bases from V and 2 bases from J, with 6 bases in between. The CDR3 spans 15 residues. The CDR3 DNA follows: TGCGCCAGCAGCTTGGTAGGGGCTGGGGCCAACGTCCTGACTTTC. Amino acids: CASSLVGAGANVLTF.